The 25 T cell receptor beta chains listed next were all sequenced from one sample in a study of blood T cell repertoires in COVID-19. Profiling relied on immunoSEQ multiplex PCR, and the TCRdb table lists in-frame clones only, not all of them. The sample has 190,000 or so clones; roughly 92% are singletons. Sequencing input: peripheral blood. The receptors shown here come from a man aged 25 to 45 with COVID-19, enrolled during active disease.

This chain joins TRBV6-5 and TRBJ1-2; 7 bases are a match to TRBD1. The ends lost 4 bases at V and 3 bases at J; junction bases unmatched: 11. This CDR3 has 16 amino acids. Per germline, CDR1 MNHEY and CDR2 SVGAGI. The CDR3 DNA reads as TGTGCCAGCAGTTTCACCTCCGGTACAGGGGACTATGGCTACACCTTC. Its translation is CASSFTSGTGDYGYTF.

V and J are TRBV12-5 and TRBJ1-1; D not resolved. The CDR3 runs to 13 residues. V was shortened by 9 bases and J by 5 bases, with 16 bases between the two germline ends. From germline, CDR1 is LGHNT and CDR2 FRNRAP. CDR3 nucleotides: TGTGCTAGCCCCCAAGGGCCGGGGACTGAAGCTTTCTTT. This translates into CASPQGPGTEAFF.

This clone was observed once. This CDR3 is also generated by other DNA sequences in the sample. The chain links TRBV29-1 to TRBJ1-3; 7 bases agree with TRBD1. Losses at the gene ends were 6 bases for V and 0 bases for J; bases not matched to a gene: 5. CDR3 length: 14 amino acids. CDR1 is SQVTM and CDR2 is ANQGSEA in the germline V gene. The CDR3 DNA follows: TGCAGCGTCCGGGACAGCCTCTCTGGAAACACCATATATTTT. It encodes CSVRDSLSGNTIYF.

V gene TRBV27 combines with J gene TRBJ1-2; D gene uncertain. This CDR3 is built from 15 residues. V was clipped by 4 bases and J by 1 base, with 13 bases between them. Per the germline V gene, CDR1 is MNHEY and CDR2 is SMNVEV (reference sequence). The CDR3 coding sequence is TGTGCCAGCAGTTCCACCTCCAGTTTTAACTATGGCTACACCTTC. It specifies CASSSTSSFNYGYTF.

This rearrangement joins TRBV21-1 to TRBJ1-1. TRBV21-1 is recorded as a pseudogene. This CDR3 is built from 15 residues. In nucleotides, the CDR3 is TGTGCCAGTTCACGACGGGGCCCCAAGGGAGGTGAAGCTTTCTTT. Its protein product is CASSRRGPKGGEAFF.

The rearrangement uses TRBV9 and TRBJ2-2; tentative D call: TRBD2 (5 bases). CDR1 and CDR2 (germline): SGDLS, YYNGEE. Trimming left V 3 bases short and J 4 bases short, with 13 bases between. The CDR3 has 15 amino acids. CDR3 bases: TGTGCCAGCAGCGGCGGGCCCCTCCCCACCGGGGAGCTGTTTTTT. Translating gives CASSGGPLPTGELFF.

This chain uses TRBV18 with TRBJ1-4; TRBD1 aligns across 8 bases. J lost 6 bases, V lost 1 base, and 7 bases had no gene match. The germline V gene encodes CDR1 KGHSH and CDR2 LQKENI. The length of the CDR3 is 16 residues. CDR3 nucleotide sequence: TGTGCCAGCTCACCACGTCAAGCAGGGGGCGATGAAAAACTGTTTTTT. This codes for CASSPRQAGGDEKLFF.

The CDR3 region is CASGQTQGEQRPYEQYF. The CDR3 DNA follows: TGTGCTAGTGGGCAAACACAGGGGGAGCAGAGACCCTACGAGCAGTACTTC. The chain couples TRBV12-5 to TRBJ2-7; TRBD1 agrees at 8 bases. The CDR3 totals 17 residues. The ends lost 6 bases at V and 2 bases at J; junction bases unmatched: 15. From germline, CDR1 is LGHNT and CDR2 FRNRAP.

V is TRBV6-2 or TRBV6-3 and J is TRBJ2-3, with 13 bases identical to TRBD2. The CDR3 totals 17 residues. CDR1 MNHEY and CDR2 SVGEGT come from the germline V gene. The J segment lost 6 bases and the V segment lost 5 bases, leaving 11 bases of the junction unmatched. The CDR3 loop is CASSRPGLAGISDTQYF. CDR3 sequence (DNA): TGTGCCAGCAGTAGACCGGGACTAGCGGGGATTAGCGATACGCAGTATTTT.

This clone appeared once. This chain connects TRBV9 to TRBJ2-1, with 9 nucleotides matching TRBD2. With V trimmed by 2 bases and J by 5 bases, 5 bases remained unmatched. The V gene's germline CDR1 is SGDLS and CDR2 YYNGEE. The CDR3 is made up of 15 amino acids. The CDR3 DNA is TGTGCCAGCAGCGTTTCTAGCGGGGCTCACAATGAGCAGTTCTTC. Translated: CASSVSSGAHNEQFF.

V gene TRBV7-9 combines with J gene TRBJ2-7, with 8 bases matching TRBD1. After removal of 8 bases from V and 6 bases from J, the junction contained 3 bases not matched to a gene. The CDR3 runs 11 residues. Per the germline V gene, CDR1 is SEHNR and CDR2 is FQNEAQ (reference sequence). The DNA for the CDR3 is TGTGCCAGCGGCGACAGGGGCGAGCAGTACTTC. Its translation: CASGDRGEQYF.

This sequence joins TRBV7-3 and TRBJ1-6, with D possibly TRBD1 on 5 matching bases. The germline V and J ends were trimmed by 2 bases and 6 bases, with 14 bases remaining between them. This CDR3 comprises 16 residues. Germline V gene sequence: CDR1 SGHTA, CDR2 FQGTGA. Here the CDR3 DNA reads TGTGCCAGCAGCTTAGGGTCGCAGGGCTTTAATTCACCCCTCCACTTT. Protein sequence: CASSLGSQGFNSPLHF.

The chain uses TRBV5-1 and TRBJ2-3; 12 bases are shared with TRBD2. The CDR3 sequence is 18 residues long. Germline assignment: CDR1 SGHRS and CDR2 YFSETQ. The ends lost 0 bases at V and 0 bases at J; junction bases unmatched: 5. DNA for the CDR3: TGCGCCAGCAGCTTGGGACTAGCGGGAGACACTAGCACAGATACGCAGTATTTT. Amino acids: CASSLGLAGDTSTDTQYF.

The chain recombines TRBV21-1 with TRBJ1-2; the tabulated D call, TRBD1, remains unverified against the DNA. TRBV21-1 is a known pseudogene. The CDR3 runs 16 residues. This CDR3 reads CASSKEKDRVPYGYTF. As DNA, the CDR3 is TGTGCCAGCAGCAAAGAGAAGGACAGGGTACCCTATGGCTACACCTTC.

The genes are TRBV5-1 and TRBJ2-5; D possibly corresponds to TRBD2 (5 bases). Germline values: CDR1 SGHRS, CDR2 YFSETQ. Trimming removed 0 bases at V and 3 bases at J, with 9 bases between. CDR3 size: 14 residues. This chain's CDR3 is CASSLVGGEETQYF. The DNA of the CDR3 is TGCGCCAGCAGCTTGGTTGGAGGCGAAGAGACCCAGTACTTC.

The J gene is TRBJ2-5, the V gene TRBV5-5; 7 bases fit TRBD2. V gave up 6 bases and J gave up 1 base; unmatched junction bases: 9. Germline V gene sequence: CDR1 SGHKS, CDR2 YYEKEE (reference sequence). The CDR3 extends over 15 amino acids. CDR3 sequence (DNA): TGTGCCAGCACTAACGGGGGGATACTCCAAGAGACCCAGTACTTC. Residues: CASTNGGILQETQYF.

V gene TRBV6-1 combines with J gene TRBJ2-7; perhaps TRBD1 as D (5 bases). CDR3 size: 13 residues. Germline V CDR1 and CDR2: MNHNS, SASEGT. Trimming removed 1 base from V and 6 bases from J, with 10 bases in between. The CDR3 sequence is CASSEGGPSEQYF. CDR3 coding DNA: TGTGCCAGCAGTGAAGGGGGCCCCAGCGAGCAGTACTTC.

The chain recombines TRBV5-1 with TRBJ2-7, with D maybe TRBD2 (5 bases). The ends were cut back, 6 bases at V and 0 bases at J, with 25 bases in the middle. The CDR3 consists of 18 residues. Germline CDR1 is SGHRS and CDR2 is YFSETQ. CDR3 sequence (DNA): TGCGCCAGCAATCCGAAATGGACTGACCTGGGATCCTCCTACGAGCAGTACTTC. It translates to CASNPKWTDLGSSYEQYF.

The chain links TRBV3-1 (or the pseudogene TRBV3-2) to TRBJ2-7; the match to TRBD2 covers 11 bases. The length of the CDR3 is 16 residues. Germline V CDR1 and CDR2: LGHDT, YNNKEL (reference sequence). Trimming removed 0 bases from V and 5 bases from J; junction bases left unmatched: 6. The CDR3, as DNA: TGTGCCAGCAGCCAAGATCGACTAGCGGGGCTGAACGAGCAGTACTTC. It specifies CASSQDRLAGLNEQYF.

The rearrangement uses TRBV7-2 and TRBJ2-3; 9 nucleotides align to TRBD2. The trim removed 1 base at V and 2 bases at J, leaving 7 bases unmatched. The CDR3 covers 17 residues. Germline-derived CDR1 and CDR2 are SGHTA and FQGNSA. CDR3 DNA: TGTGCCAGCAGCTTAGGTGGTAGCGGGGGCCCCACAGATACGCAGTATTTT. It codes for CASSLGGSGGPTDTQYF.

This clone has a handful of counts. In the same sample, other DNA sequences code for this CDR3. The rearrangement links TRBV25-1 to TRBJ1-6, with D uncertain. The CDR3 totals 15 residues. Germline V gene data show CDR1 as MGHDK and CDR2 as SYGVNS. Between the trimmed V and J ends, which lost 1 base and 4 bases, there was a span of 8 bases. The CDR3 reads CASSEFGLYNSPLHF. The CDR3 DNA reads as TGTGCCAGCAGTGAATTTGGACTTTATAATTCACCCCTCCACTTT. Complete variable domain (other parts from reference TRBV25-1 and TRBJ1-6): EADIYQTPRYLVIGTGKKITLECSQTMGHDKMYWYQQDPGMELHLIHYSYGVNSTEKGDLSSESTVSRIRTEHFPLTLESARPSHTSQYLCASSEFGLYNSPLHFGNGTRLTVT.

This sequence joins TRBV7-9 and TRBJ1-6, with D perhaps TRBD1 (6 bases). The CDR3 is 16 amino acids. Germline CDR1 reads SEHNR; CDR2 reads FQNEAQ (reference sequence). Between the trimmed V and J ends, which lost 3 bases and 5 bases, there was a span of 14 bases. In DNA form, the CDR3 reads TGTGCCAGCAGCTTCAGGGGCCCCCAGGATAATTCACCCCTCCACTTT. Translated, it gives CASSFRGPQDNSPLHF. Together with reference TRBV7-9 and TRBJ1-6, the CDR3 gives the full variable domain: DTGVSQNPRHKITKRGQNVTFRCDPISEHNRLYWYRQTLGQGPEFLTYFQNEAQLEKSRLLSDRFSAERPKGSFSTLEIQRTEQGDSAMYLCASSFRGPQDNSPLHFGNGTRLTVT.

This clone is a singleton in its sample. V is TRBV7-9 and J is TRBJ2-1; D is possibly TRBD1 (5 bases). This CDR3 contains 16 residues. Germline CDR1 and CDR2: SEHNR and FQNEAQ (reference sequence). Trimming shortened V by 5 bases and J by 3 bases, and 17 bases separated the two germline ends. DNA of the CDR3: TGTGCCAGCAGCCCATTAGTAGGGGCGGTCTACAATGAGCAGTTCTTC. Translation: CASSPLVGAVYNEQFF.

V and J are TRBV29-1 and TRBJ2-5, with TRBD1 as a possible D gene (6 bases). The CDR3 sequence is 12 residues long. Trimming took 4 bases from V and 5 from J, leaving 11 bases between them. CDR1 is SQVTM and CDR2 is ANQGSEA in the germline V gene. CDR3 DNA sequence: TGCAGCGTTGCTGGACAGTTCGAGACCCAGTACTTC. This gives the protein CSVAGQFETQYF.

This chain links TRBV19 with TRBJ1-2; D is undetermined. The CDR3 runs 13 residues. The V end lost 3 bases, the J end lost 8 bases, and 13 bases lay between the germline ends. Germline values: CDR1 LNHDA, CDR2 SQIVND (reference sequence). The CDR3 sequence is CASSIGSALGYTF. CDR3 coding DNA: TGTGCCAGTAGTATTGGGAGTGCGTTAGGCTACACCTTC. The full variable domain, rest sourced from reference TRBV19 and TRBJ1-2, is DGGITQSPKYLFRKEGQNVTLSCEQNLNHDAMYWYRQDPGQGLRLIYYSQIVNDFQKGDIAEGYSVSREKKESFPLTVTSAQKNPTAFYLCASSIGSALGYTFGSGTRLTVV.